The sequence of this T cell receptor (beta chain) was determined in a study of blood T cell repertoires in COVID-19 (dated by TCRdb to the early 2020s). For the wider study: Samples covering the acute and convalescent phases of COVID-19 were provided by collaborators in the United States, Italy and Spain. The prospective study material was composed of cDNA or gDNA derived from T cells, B-cell-depleted T cells, or PBMCs. The dataset comprised deeply sampled blood TCRbeta repertoires from subjects exposed to, actively infected with, or recovered from COVID-19. A freely available public database, intended as a resource for researchers studying the immune response to SARS-CoV-2, is where the repertoires were released. Samples were obtained from the ongoing ImmuneRACE study (first 160 participants) and from over 1,000 subjects provided by 6 global collaborators. The sample metadata nearly always contained a de-identified subject ID, COVID-19 status, age in years and sex. Where available, HLA class I and class II types were obtained from metadata supplied by the sample provider rather than from assay-based typing.

This clone has just one count. The antigen it recognizes is unknown. Base qualities were left out, and no much larger clone turns up one base away. The immunoSEQ Assay, a bias-controlled multiplex PCR, was used to amplify TCRbeta CDR3 regions from genomic DNA. As for the authors' bioinformatics: Within the assay, amplification of reference gene primers was used to estimate how many nucleated cells each sample contained. To quantify the absolute abundance of each unique TCRbeta CDR3 rearrangement, sequence reads were collapsed and filtered. For each sample, productive Simpson clonality was calculated as the square root of Simpson's diversity index over productive rearrangements. TCRdb limited this immuneACCESS table to in-frame rearrangements with V and J called. A share of clones is missing; checked studies link under half to unresolved V genes, and the rest is unexplained. That table gives V, J and clone size, and the DNA gave D and trimming. In this sample the table shows some 280,000 clones, around 91% of which occur a single time. The ten largest clones capture about 12% of the sample.

CDR1 and CDR2 are drawn from the germline V gene: SGHTA, FQGNSA. Trimming takes 7 bases off V and 10 bases off J; junction bases not matched to a gene: 15. The CDR3 holds 15 amino acids from the cysteine to the phenylalanine. Only CDR3 DNA is held: 45 bases, read in frame from base 1. Collaborating institutions collected whole blood in K2EDTA tubes following their own protocols. For TCRbeta analysis, collaborators shipped samples in one of three forms: frozen whole blood, isolated PBMCs, or DNA extracted from either of those sample types. Broad study findings and their caveats: The quantity of clinical and demographic metadata differed by source and by participant and was supplied without curation.

The sample consisted of peripheral blood. The clonotype comes from a woman in her sixties or seventies with acute or convalescent COVID-19. The chain was built from TRBV7-2 and TRBJ2-1, with 8 bases matching TRBD2. The nucleotide sequence is TGTGCCAGCACGATGTTTACCAGCGGGGGTCAGGAGCAGTTCTTC. Its coded protein is CASTMFTSGGQEQFF.